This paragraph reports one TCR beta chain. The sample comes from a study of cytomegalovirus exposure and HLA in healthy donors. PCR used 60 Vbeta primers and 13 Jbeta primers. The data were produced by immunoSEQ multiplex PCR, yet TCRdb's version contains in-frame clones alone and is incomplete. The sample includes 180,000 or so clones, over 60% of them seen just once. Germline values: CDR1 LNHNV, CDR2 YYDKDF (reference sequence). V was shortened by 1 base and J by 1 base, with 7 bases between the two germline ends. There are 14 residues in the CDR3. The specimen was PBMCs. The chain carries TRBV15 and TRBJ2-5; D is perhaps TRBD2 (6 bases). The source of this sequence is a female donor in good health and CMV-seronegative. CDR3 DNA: TGTGCCACCAGCAGAGTGGGGGGCCAAGAGACCCAGTACTTC. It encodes CATSRVGGQETQYF.